The rows below give T cell receptor beta chains drawn from one sample of a study of Ad26.COV2.S vaccination and SARS-CoV-2 variants. Profiling relied on immunoSEQ multiplex PCR, and the TCRdb table lists in-frame clones only, not all of them. This sample has 380,000 or so clones, with about four fifths found just once. The source was peripheral blood, collected in a trial of Ad26.COV2.S vaccine versus placebo. These receptors all stem from a person aged 18 to 65 who received the Ad26.COV2.S COVID-19 vaccine or a placebo. The conserved cysteine and the conserved F or W are not part of the CDR3 here. A D gene is named only where the DNA matches it firmly.

j_call: TRBJ2-3
v_call: TRBV11-1
d_call: NA
cdr3_aa: ASSLIGPSTQY

j_call: TRBJ1-1
v_call: TRBV7-9
d_call: NA
cdr3_aa: ASSLVVVLDTEAF

j_call: TRBJ1-2
v_call: TRBV19
d_call: NA
cdr3_aa: ASSIGGNANYGYT

j_call: TRBJ2-6
v_call: TRBV3-1/TRBV3-2
d_call: NA
cdr3_aa: ASSLGAAGPGANVLT

j_call: TRBJ2-3
v_call: TRBV28
d_call: NA
cdr3_aa: ASSLSEGQADTQY

j_call: TRBJ1-1
v_call: TRBV6-5
d_call: NA
cdr3_aa: ASSYSQALQEAF

j_call: TRBJ1-5
v_call: TRBV19
d_call: TRBD1
cdr3_aa: ASREYTRTGSNQPQH

j_call: TRBJ1-2
v_call: TRBV30
d_call: NA
cdr3_aa: AWSTGGGYT

j_call: TRBJ2-7
v_call: TRBV19
d_call: NA
cdr3_aa: ASSPQEGMYEQY

j_call: TRBJ2-1
v_call: TRBV6-4
d_call: NA
cdr3_aa: ASSEGRAGEQF